The 28 T cell receptor beta chains below come from one sample, sequenced in a study of cytomegalovirus exposure and HLA in healthy donors. 13 Jbeta primers and 60 Vbeta primers were used for the PCR. Assay: immunoSEQ multiplex PCR; the TCRdb copy retains only in-frame clones and omits some. The data show 180,000 or so clones, with approximately 80% seen just once and roughly 4.7% held by the top ten. Sequencing used PBMCs. These receptor sequences come from a woman aged 45 to 65 in good health and CMV-seropositive.

The J gene is TRBJ2-5, the V gene TRBV11-2, with TRBD2 as a possible D gene (6 bases). The CDR3 sequence is 16 residues long. Trimming removed 5 bases from V and 5 bases from J, with 21 bases in between. Germline CDR1 is SGHAT and CDR2 is FQNNGV. The CDR3 is CASSPRQGGVGETQYF. DNA of the CDR3: TGTGCCAGCAGCCCCCGTCAGGGAGGTGTCGGGGAGACCCAGTACTTC.

V and J are TRBV6-5 and TRBJ2-5, with 7 bases lining up with TRBD1. CDR3 size: 15 residues. CDR1 and CDR2 from the germline V gene are MNHEY and SVGAGI. The ends lost 6 bases at V and 6 bases at J; junction bases unmatched: 13. As DNA, the CDR3 is TGTGCCAGCAGCCCTAGACAGGGTATCGGGAAGACCCAGTACTTC. It encodes CASSPRQGIGKTQYF.

This rearrangement joins TRBV7-9 to TRBJ1-2; weak D call: TRBD1 (5 bases). Deletions cut 5 bases from V and 7 bases from J, with 17 bases between. The length of the CDR3 is 14 residues. CDR1 is SEHNR, CDR2 FQNEAQ, per germline (reference sequence). CDR3 residues: CASSVFGRGSGYTF. The CDR3 DNA reads TGTGCCAGCAGCGTGTTTGGACGGGGGTCTGGCTACACCTTC.

This CDR3 reads CASNPDFSGTQYF. In DNA, the CDR3 is TGTGCCAGCAACCCCGACTTCAGCGGGACCCAGTACTTC. The V and J genes are TRBV7-2 and TRBJ2-5; possible D gene TRBD2, 5 bases. CDR1 SGHTA and CDR2 FQGNSA come from the germline V gene. The V end was cut by 7 bases, the J end by 7 bases, with 16 bases between. This CDR3 is 13 amino acids long.

This chain links TRBV7-3 with TRBJ2-2, with 12 bases matching TRBD2. CDR1 is SGHTA, CDR2 FQGTGA, per germline. The V gene end was trimmed by 1 base and the J gene end by 1 base; junction bases not matched to a gene: 7. This CDR3 region has 19 residues. CDR3 amino acids: CASSLRASGGAGNTGELFF. The CDR3 coding sequence is TGTGCCAGCAGCTTAAGGGCTAGCGGGGGGGCCGGGAACACCGGGGAGCTGTTTTTT.

The V and J genes are TRBV29-1 and TRBJ2-1, with D perhaps TRBD2 (6 bases). V shed 8 bases and J shed 4 bases, with 12 bases lying between them. The CDR3 sequence is 12 residues long. Germline CDR1 SQVTM, CDR2 ANQGSEA. CDR3: CSTSSEYNEQFF. DNA for the CDR3: TGCAGCACCTCTAGCGAATACAATGAGCAGTTCTTC.

Concerning this clone itself: The junction departs from germline at one end; a sequencing error may be responsible. The same CDR3 also results from other DNA sequences found in this sample. The rearrangement uses TRBV19 and TRBJ1-2, with 8 nucleotides matching TRBD1. The germline gives CDR1 LNHDA, CDR2 SQIVND (reference sequence). The CDR3 is made up of 13 amino acids. The CDR3 DNA reads TGTGCCAGCTCCCCAGGGGGCGAGTATGGCTACACTTTC. Translating gives CASSPGGEYGYTF. The whole variable domain, remainder taken from reference TRBV19 and TRBJ1-2, is DGGITQSPKYLFRKEGQNVTLSCEQNLNHDAMYWYRQDPGQGLRLIYYSQIVNDFQKGDIAEGYSVSREKKESFPLTVTSAQKNPTAFYLCASSPGGEYGYTFGSGTRLTVV.

The V gene is TRBV28, the J gene TRBJ1-2; weak D call: TRBD1 (6 bases). Germline CDR1 MDHEN, CDR2 SYDVKM. Trimming took off 2 bases at V and 4 bases at J, with 14 bases between the two ends. The CDR3 loop spans 15 amino acids. DNA for the CDR3: TGTGCCAGCAGTTTACCCCTGGGACAACGCTATGGCTACACCTTC. Its protein is CASSLPLGQRYGYTF.

J is TRBJ2-5 and V is TRBV7-2; D perhaps matches TRBD2 (6 bases). The CDR3 has 13 amino acids. Between the trimmed V and J ends, which lost 5 bases and 0 bases, there was a span of 7 bases. Germline V CDR1 and CDR2: SGHTA, FQGNSA. Written as DNA, the CDR3 is TGTGCCAGCAGCCGGGACTACCAAGAGACCCAGTACTTC. It codes for CASSRDYQETQYF.

The rearrangement links TRBV19 to TRBJ2-2, with D possibly being TRBD2 (5 bases). V lost 5 bases and J 3 bases, leaving 10 bases between the germline ends. Germline CDR1 LNHDA, CDR2 SQIVND (reference sequence). The length of the CDR3 is 14 residues. DNA of the CDR3: TGTGCCAGTAGTCTCGGCGGGTACACCGGGGAGCTGTTTTTT. Residues: CASSLGGYTGELFF. Full variable domain (missing parts from reference TRBV19 and TRBJ2-2): DGGITQSPKYLFRKEGQNVTLSCEQNLNHDAMYWYRQDPGQGLRLIYYSQIVNDFQKGDIAEGYSVSREKKESFPLTVTSAQKNPTAFYLCASSLGGYTGELFFGEGSRLTVL.

CDR3 region: CASSISLAETQYF. In nucleotides, the CDR3 is TGTGCCAGTAGTATTAGCCTAGCAGAGACCCAGTACTTC. The chain combines TRBV19 with TRBJ2-5, with a weak D call TRBD2 (5 bases). CDR1 is LNHDA, CDR2 SQIVND, per germline (reference sequence). V lost 3 bases to trimming and J lost 4 bases, with 9 bases between them. The CDR3 spans 13 residues.

The chain joins TRBV28 to TRBJ2-3; possibly TRBD2 for D (5 bases). Per germline, CDR1 MDHEN and CDR2 SYDVKM. The CDR3 is 16 residues long. V lost 5 bases and J 6 bases, leaving 21 bases between the germline ends. The DNA of the CDR3 is TGTGCCAGCAGTCCCCGGACTCTCAGAATCGCCGATACGCAGTATTTT. Translating it yields CASSPRTLRIADTQYF.

This clone is a singleton in its sample. The chain joins TRBV30 to TRBJ2-7; weak D call: TRBD1 (6 bases). Per the germline V gene, CDR1 is GTSNPN and CDR2 is SVGIG (reference sequence). Between the trimmed V and J ends, which lost 4 bases and 3 bases, there was a span of 16 bases. The CDR3 is 14 residues long. In nucleotides, the CDR3 is TGTGCCTGGACAACAATTACAGGGAACTACGAGCAGTACTTC. It translates to CAWTTITGNYEQYF.

This rearrangement joins TRBV27 to TRBJ2-6; no clear D. In germline, CDR1 is MNHEY, CDR2 SMNVEV (reference sequence). V was shortened by 5 bases and J by 4 bases, with 12 bases between the two germline ends. The CDR3 is 15 amino acids. CDR3 sequence reads: CASSPLYAGANVLTF. The DNA of the CDR3 is TGTGCCAGCAGTCCCCTCTACGCGGGGGCCAACGTCCTGACTTTC.

This clone was seen a handful of times. The chain joins TRBV6-5 to TRBJ1-2, with a possible D match to TRBD1 (5 bases). The V gene's germline CDR1 is MNHEY and CDR2 SVGAGI. There are 13 residues in the CDR3. V shed 6 bases and J shed 5 bases, with 13 bases lying between them. This chain's CDR3 is CASSPGMGYGYTF. CDR3 DNA: TGTGCCAGCAGCCCAGGGATGGGGTATGGCTACACCTTC.

The V gene is TRBV7-3, the J gene TRBJ2-3, with D tentatively TRBD2 (5 bases). Looked up from germline, CDR1 is SGHTA and CDR2 is FQGTGA. CDR3 size: 13 residues. The V gene lost 8 bases and the J gene lost 3 bases, with 12 bases spanning the gap. The CDR3 DNA sequence: TGTGCCAGCTCCCTGGACTGGACAGATACGCAGTATTTT. This codes for CASSLDWTDTQYF.

The CDR3 bases are TGTGCCAGCAGTTGGGACTCGAGCTCCTACAATGAGCAGTTCTTC. This translates into CASSWDSSSYNEQFF. The J gene is TRBJ2-1, the V gene TRBV5-5; D perhaps matches TRBD2 (6 bases). Germline V gives CDR1 SGHKS, CDR2 YYEKEE (reference sequence). V was pared by 5 bases and J by 0 bases, with 12 bases between. The CDR3 runs to 15 residues.

This clone was seen just once. The sample has other DNA sequences that encode this CDR3 too. The CDR3 reads CASSLAGGGETQYF. CDR3 nucleotides: TGTGCCAGCAGCTTAGCGGGAGGCGGGGAGACCCAGTACTTC. V gene TRBV7-9 combines with J gene TRBJ2-5, with D perhaps matching TRBD2 (6 bases). V was clipped by 0 bases and J by 5 bases, with 10 bases between them. This CDR3 is built from 14 residues. The V gene's germline CDR1 is SEHNR and CDR2 FQNEAQ (reference sequence).

The gene calls are TRBV5-1 and TRBJ1-1, with 9 bases matching TRBD1. There are 12 residues in the CDR3. With 3 bases clipped from V and 8 bases from J, the junction kept 2 bases outside the gene matches. Germline loops: CDR1 SGHRS, CDR2 YFSETQ. CDR3 nucleotides: TGCGCCAGCAGCTCTGGACAGGGGGAAGCTTTCTTT. This translates into CASSSGQGEAFF.

The CDR3 loop is CAIKLDSLHYGYTF. DNA of the CDR3: TGTGCCATCAAACTCGACAGCTTACACTATGGCTACACCTTC. The rearrangement joins TRBV10-3 to TRBJ1-2, with D possibly matching TRBD1 (5 bases). With 7 bases removed from V and 3 bases from J, the gap between germline ends came to 15 bases. The CDR3 is 14 amino acids. Germline V lookup: CDR1 ENHRY, CDR2 SYGVKD.

This clone was counted a single time. The gene calls are TRBV7-9 and TRBJ1-6, with 8 nucleotides matching TRBD1. The ends lost 1 base at V and 15 bases at J; junction bases unmatched: 5. Germline assignment: CDR1 SEHNR and CDR2 FQNEAQ (reference sequence). CDR3 length equals 13 residues. The CDR3 spells CASSLGGTGSLHF. As DNA, the CDR3 is TGTGCCAGCAGCTTAGGGGGGACAGGAAGCCTCCACTTT.

Turning to this clone: One end of the junction is discordant with germline, which a read error may explain. The V and J genes are TRBV7-7 and TRBJ2-7; D perhaps matches TRBD1 (6 bases). There are 13 residues in the CDR3. The V gene's germline CDR1 is SSHAT and CDR2 FNYEAQ (reference sequence). CDR3 region: CASSLDRSTEQYF. Written as DNA, the CDR3 is TGTGCTAGCAGCCTTGACAGGTCAACCGAGCAGTACTTC.

The V gene is TRBV6-5, the J gene TRBJ1-2; D gene ambiguous. From germline, CDR1 is MNHEY and CDR2 SVGAGI. CDR3 length: 15 amino acids. With 0 bases removed from V and 5 bases from J, the gap between germline ends came to 13 bases. Here the CDR3 reads CASSYSNLLEYGYTF. The CDR3 region has the DNA TGTGCCAGCAGTTACTCCAACCTTCTAGAGTATGGCTACACCTTC.

This clone has just one count. The chain has TRBV7-2 and TRBJ2-5, with 10 bases aligning to TRBD1. The CDR3 is 16 residues long. Trimming at V came to 5 bases and at J to 5 bases, leaving 11 bases not matched to a gene. Germline V gene data show CDR1 as SGHTA and CDR2 as FQGNSA. CDR3 in DNA: TGTGCCAGCAGCCCGCCGGGACAGGGGCCCGAGGAGACCCAGTACTTC. Its protein is CASSPPGQGPEETQYF.

V gene TRBV11-3 combines with J gene TRBJ1-1; 9 nucleotides line up with TRBD1. The germline gives CDR1 SGHNT, CDR2 YENEEA. The J segment lost 7 bases and the V segment lost 6 bases, leaving 18 bases of the junction unmatched. CDR3 length equals 17 residues. This CDR3 is CASSCPQGARLRGEAFF. In DNA form, the CDR3 reads TGTGCCAGCAGTTGCCCACAGGGGGCGCGTTTACGGGGTGAAGCTTTCTTT.

The chain has TRBV7-8 and TRBJ1-3; no reliable D call. The germline gives CDR1 SGHVS, CDR2 FQNEAQ. The germline V and J ends were trimmed by 2 bases and 4 bases, with 9 bases remaining between them. This CDR3 contains 14 residues. The CDR3, as DNA: TGTGCCAGCAGCTTAAGAGAGGGCGGAAACACCATATATTTT. Amino acids: CASSLREGGNTIYF.

The chain combines TRBV19 with TRBJ1-1; D is possibly TRBD1 (5 bases). Trimming took 3 bases from V and 1 from J, leaving 15 bases between them. CDR1 and CDR2 (germline): LNHDA, SQIVND (reference sequence). This CDR3 comprises 16 residues. CDR3 region: CASSMTMGRKNTEAFF. CDR3 sequence (DNA): TGTGCCAGTAGTATGACCATGGGGCGGAAGAACACTGAAGCTTTCTTT.

This sequence joins TRBV6-5 and TRBJ1-2; 7 nucleotides line up with TRBD1. This CDR3 has 14 residues. CDR1 is MNHEY and CDR2 is SVGAGI in the germline V gene. Unmatched junction bases numbered 7, after V lost 6 bases and J lost 3 bases. CDR3 nucleotides: TGTGCCAGCAGCGCAGGGGGAATGGACTATGGCTACACCTTC. This encodes CASSAGGMDYGYTF.